This TCR beta chain emerged from a study of CD8+CD57+ T cells in acquired aplastic anemia. Overall study: DNA from sorted CD4+ and CD8+ cells averaged approximately 3.5 ug. Notes on the study in general: About 30 shared CD8+ CDR3s appeared highly expressed within patients' immunodominant clones.

The sample holds a few counts of this clonotype. Its target is unknown. Germline loops: CDR1 SEHNR, CDR2 FQNEAQ (reference sequence). The CDR3 is made up of 12 amino acids. Trimming took 7 bases from V and 4 from J; bases not matched to a gene: 4. Both TCR beta VDJ combination and CDR3 sequence profiling were carried out. Genomic DNA was the template for this profiling. TCRdb used MiXCR to reprocess the reads, holding one entry per CDR3 protein. Altogether some 200,000 distinct CDR3 sequences are present, about 62% being singletons, with the ten largest covering under 60%. Previously, flow cytometry had revealed CD8+CD57+ cell expansion in the patients chosen for sequencing. Patients were untreated when blood was sampled.

The specimen sequenced was sorted CD4+, CD8+, or CD8+CD57+ T cells (not recorded which) from PBMCs. The V and J genes are TRBV7-9 and TRBJ2-7; 7 nucleotides align to TRBD2. This receptor was taken from a human donor with aplastic anemia. Written as DNA, the CDR3 is TGTGCCAGCAACCCGGGGGGTTACGAGCAGTACTTC. It encodes CASNPGGYEQYF. The complete variable domain, with remaining parts taken from reference TRBV7-9 and TRBJ2-7, reads DTGVSQNPRHKITKRGQNVTFRCDPISEHNRLYWYRQTLGQGPEFLTYFQNEAQLEKSRLLSDRFSAERPKGSFSTLEIQRTEQGDSAMYLCASNPGGYEQYFGPGTRLTVT.